The 3 T cell receptor beta chains listed next were all sequenced from one sample in a study of OX40 agonist ivuxolimab in advanced cancers. Only in-frame clones appear in the TCRdb table, and some are missing; sequencing was by immunoSEQ multiplex PCR. The repertoire has 55,000 to 70,000 clones, around 84% of them found once; the top ten carry 4% to 6%. Material: CD4+ or CD8+ T cells sorted from blood, obtained in a trial of the OX40 agonist ivuxolimab. The receptors stem from an adult with an advanced solid tumor such as melanoma, head and neck, liver or kidney cancer.

The V gene is TRBV27, the J gene TRBJ2-2; the D is unclear. Germline V gene sequence: CDR1 MNHEY, CDR2 SMNVEV (reference sequence). Deletions cut 3 bases from V and 6 bases from J, with 5 bases between. The CDR3 runs 12 residues. The CDR3 here is CASSFRAGELFF. Here the CDR3 DNA reads TGTGCCAGCAGTTTTCGGGCCGGGGAGCTGTTTTTT.

The rearrangement links TRBV4-1 to TRBJ2-2; D unresolved. The V end lost 2 bases, the J end lost 6 bases, and 13 bases lay between the germline ends. CDR3 length: 15 amino acids. The germline V gene encodes CDR1 MGHRA and CDR2 YSYEKL. The CDR3 DNA is TGCGCCAGCAGCCAACCAATAAAGAGCGCCGGGGAGCTGTTTTTT. Translating gives CASSQPIKSAGELFF.

The table lists this clone with a count of one. The rearrangement joins TRBV30 to TRBJ2-7, with 8 bases fitting TRBD1. In germline, CDR1 is GTSNPN, CDR2 SVGIG (reference sequence). The J segment lost 6 bases and the V segment lost 3 bases, leaving 13 bases of the junction unmatched. This CDR3 contains 15 residues. The CDR3 region is CAWRTRRTGKGEQYF. CDR3 nucleotides: TGTGCCTGGAGGACCCGCCGGACAGGGAAGGGCGAGCAGTACTTC.